The T cell receptor beta chain described here comes from a study of CD8 T cells in ankylosing spondylitis. General study points: CD8+ disease-linked clones were present at relatively low frequencies in blood. It appeared that ankylosing spondylitis blood was characterized by a TCR beta motif of about 8 highly homologous variants.

In germline, CDR1 is LNHDA, CDR2 SQIVND (reference sequence). V lost 5 bases to trimming and J lost 1 base; unmatched junction nucleotides: 5. This CDR3 is built from 15 residues. About this clonotype: Its cognate antigen is unknown.

A single record per CDR3 protein comes from TCRdb applying MiXCR to the 5' RACE reads. This sample carries 670,000 or so distinct CDR3 sequences, 19% of them seen once, and the ten largest clones take about 20%. The chain links TRBV19 to TRBJ1-1; 9 nucleotides match TRBD1. The sequenced sample consisted of blood, either unsorted or a sorted T cell fraction (not recorded which). The receptor comes from a male donor with ankylosing spondylitis. CDR3 sequence: CASSHDRGRNTEAFF. The CDR3 DNA reads TGTGCCAGTAGTCACGACAGGGGGAGGAACACTGAAGCTTTCTTT.